A selection of T cell receptor beta chains follows, all from one sample in a study of shared clonotypes between healthy human individuals. Generated by immunoSEQ multiplex PCR, the TCRdb table keeps only in-frame clones and is missing some. Seen here are around 2.3 million clones, 95% observed once, and the top ten hold less than 0.15%. Sequencing was done on a sample of naive CD4+ T cells sorted from blood. These receptor sequences come from a man younger than 35 in good health. Both conserved end residues are part of each CDR3. D genes are given only for firm matches. Size is omitted from some rows. Given values are once, few, many or a class for expanded clones.

>TRBJ2-5|-|-|TRBV9
CASSVEGRTYQETQYF
TGTGCCAGCAGCGTAGAGGGCAGGACGTACCAAGAGACCCAGTACTTC
>TRBJ1-4|-|-|TRBV7-2
CASSSYRGEKLFF
TGTGCCAGCAGCTCCTACCGCGGGGAAAAACTGTTTTTT
>TRBJ2-1|TRBD1|-|TRBV11-1
CASSLRQGAINEQFF
TGTGCCAGCAGCCTTAGACAGGGGGCGATCAATGAGCAGTTCTTC
>TRBJ1-2|-|-|TRBV5-6
CASSRDRFYGYTF
TGTGCCAGCAGCCGAGACAGGTTCTATGGCTACACCTTC
>TRBJ2-1|-|-|TRBV9
CASSVGSGQRDNEQFF
TGTGCCAGCAGCGTAGGTTCGGGACAAAGGGACAATGAGCAGTTCTTC
>TRBJ1-3|TRBD1|-|TRBV5-4
CASSSTGTGFGNTIYF
TGTGCCAGCAGCTCGACCGGGACAGGGTTTGGAAACACCATATATTTT
>TRBJ2-1|TRBD2|-|TRBV19
CASSSGGLAGVNEQFF
TGTGCCAGTAGTTCGGGGGGACTAGCGGGAGTTAATGAGCAGTTCTTC
>TRBJ2-7|TRBD1|-|TRBV6-1
CASSERARGQGEQYF
TGTGCCAGCAGTGAGAGGGCCCGGGGACAGGGCGAGCAGTACTTC
>TRBJ2-7|-|-|TRBV14
CASSLVGRVEEQYF
TGTGCCAGCAGCCTGGTCGGAAGGGTGGAGGAGCAGTACTTC
>TRBJ2-3|-|-|TRBV2
CASSEQGTRTDTQYF
TGTGCCAGCAGTGAACAGGGGACCCGGACAGATACGCAGTATTTT
>TRBJ1-2|-|-|TRBV28
CASSLADNYGYTF
TGTGCCAGCAGCCTAGCCGATAACTATGGCTACACCTTC
>TRBJ2-7|-|-|TRBV7-2
CASSLGGGGSSPPDF
TGTGCCAGCAGCTTAGGTGGGGGAGGCTCCTCTCCCCCGGACTTC
>TRBJ2-7|-|-|TRBV18
CASSPPMGTLLTYEQYF
TGTGCCAGCTCACCACCAATGGGGACACTCTTGACCTACGAGCAGTACTTC
>TRBJ2-1|-|-|TRBV7-2
CASSWGIVKGDEQFF
TGTGCCAGCAGCTGGGGGATCGTAAAGGGGGATGAGCAGTTCTTC
>TRBJ2-7|TRBD1|-|TRBV29-1
CSCRTGGAYEQYF
TGCAGCTGCAGGACAGGGGGAGCCTACGAGCAGTACTTC
>TRBJ2-7|-|-|TRBV5-6
CASSLLARETYEQYF
TGTGCCAGCAGCTTGTTGGCCAGGGAGACCTACGAGCAGTACTTC
>TRBJ2-3|-|-|TRBV11-3
CASSLNLADTQYF
TGTGCCAGCAGCTTAAATCTCGCAGATACGCAGTATTTT
>TRBJ2-7|TRBD2|-|TRBV6-1
CASSDDRGVVEQYF
TGTGCCAGCAGTGATGACCGGGGGGTTGTCGAGCAGTACTTC
>TRBJ2-5|-|-|TRBV10-3
CATVGEETQYF
TGTGCCACGGTAGGGGAAGAGACCCAGTACTTC
>TRBJ2-2|-|-|TRBV9
CASSLSPTGTGELFF
TGTGCCAGCAGCCTCTCACCGACGGGGACCGGGGAGCTGTTTTTT
>TRBJ2-1|TRBD2|once|TRBV12-5
CASGPGTTALATYNEQFF
TGTGCTAGTGGTCCCGGGACTACCGCGCTAGCCACCTACAATGAGCAGTTCTTC
>TRBJ1-2|TRBD1|-|TRBV6-1
CASSEQGAVGYTF
TGTGCCAGCAGTGAGCAGGGGGCAGTAGGCTACACCTTC
>TRBJ2-7|-|-|TRBV30
CAWSVHRAYEQYF
TGTGCCTGGAGTGTACACCGCGCCTACGAGCAGTACTTC
>TRBJ2-7|-|-|TRBV7-9
CASSLDSFGEQYF
TGTGCCAGCAGCTTGGACAGCTTCGGGGAGCAGTACTTC
>TRBJ2-5|TRBD1|-|TRBV7-2
CASSWGTGAETQYF
TGTGCCAGCAGCTGGGGGACAGGGGCGGAGACCCAGTACTTC
>TRBJ1-3|-|once|TRBV5-1
CASSLNAQGSGNTIYF
TGCGCCAGCAGCTTGAACGCTCAGGGGTCCGGAAACACCATATATTTT
>TRBJ2-3|-|-|TRBV30
CAWRRGGTQYF
TGTGCCTGGAGGAGGGGTGGTACGCAGTATTTT
>TRBJ1-5|-|-|TRBV28
CASSFSTIWGTSNQPQHF
TGTGCCAGCAGTTTCAGTACGATTTGGGGTACGAGCAATCAGCCCCAGCATTTT
>TRBJ1-2|-|-|TRBV11-2
CASSSSRDGYTF
TGTGCCAGCAGCTCGTCCAGGGACGGCTACACCTTC
>TRBJ2-3|TRBD2|-|TRBV11-2
CASSLVPAGIGDTQYF
TGTGCCAGCAGCTTAGTACCAGCGGGGATCGGAGATACGCAGTATTTT